Here is one T cell receptor beta chain with its context. Antigen specificity is unknown. 60 Vbeta and 13 Jbeta primers were used in PCR. Profiled with immunoSEQ multiplex PCR; TCRdb holds only in-frame clones, not every one. The sample table sets out around 75,000 clones. The data originate from a study of cytomegalovirus exposure and HLA in healthy donors. Study-level points and caveats: A later analysis revealed that TCR association rates differed between HLA loci, peaking at DRB1 and bottoming out at HLA-C.

Donors consisted of healthy bone marrow donors. This TCR came from a woman in her sixties or seventies in good health and CMV-seronegative. Sequences were obtained from PBMCs.

The CDR3 loop reads CASSQLSLATYEQYF. DNA of the CDR3: TGCGCCAGCAGCCAACTTTCACTAGCGACCTACGAGCAGTACTTC. The J gene is TRBJ2-7, the V gene TRBV4-1, with TRBD2 matching over 7 bases. Germline V gene sequence: CDR1 MGHRA, CDR2 YSYEKL. V lost 2 bases to trimming and J lost 2 bases; unmatched junction nucleotides: 6. The CDR3 runs to 15 residues.